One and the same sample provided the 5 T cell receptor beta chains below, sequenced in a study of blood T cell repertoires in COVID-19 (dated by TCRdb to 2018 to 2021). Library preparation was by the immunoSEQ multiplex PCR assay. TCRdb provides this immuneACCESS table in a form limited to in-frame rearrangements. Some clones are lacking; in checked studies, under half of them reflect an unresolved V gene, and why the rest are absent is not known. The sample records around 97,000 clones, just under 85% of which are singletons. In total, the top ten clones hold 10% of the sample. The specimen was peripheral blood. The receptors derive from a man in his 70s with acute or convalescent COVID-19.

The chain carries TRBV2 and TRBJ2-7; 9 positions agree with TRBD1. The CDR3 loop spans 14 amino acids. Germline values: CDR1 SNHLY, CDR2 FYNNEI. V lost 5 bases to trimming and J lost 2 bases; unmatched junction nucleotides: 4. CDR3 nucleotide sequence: TGTGCCAGCAGTCCCGACAGGGGGGCCTACGAGCAGTACTTC. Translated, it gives CASSPDRGAYEQYF.

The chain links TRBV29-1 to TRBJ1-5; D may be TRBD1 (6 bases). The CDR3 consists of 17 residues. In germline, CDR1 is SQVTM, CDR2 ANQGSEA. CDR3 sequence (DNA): TGCACCATCGGGGGGGCAGAACCACGTGTTAGCAATCAGCCCCAGCATTTT. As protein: CTIGGAEPRVSNQPQHF.

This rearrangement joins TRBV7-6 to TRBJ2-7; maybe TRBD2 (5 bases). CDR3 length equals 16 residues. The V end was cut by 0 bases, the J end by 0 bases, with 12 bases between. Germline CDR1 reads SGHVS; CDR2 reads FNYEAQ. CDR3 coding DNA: TGTGCCAGCAGCTTAGCGTTTAGCGCAAACTCCTACGAGCAGTACTTC. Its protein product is CASSLAFSANSYEQYF.

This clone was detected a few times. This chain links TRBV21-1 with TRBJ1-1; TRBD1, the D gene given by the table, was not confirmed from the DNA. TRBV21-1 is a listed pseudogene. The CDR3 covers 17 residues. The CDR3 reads CASSSGTDGRMNTEAFF. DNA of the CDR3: TGTGCCAGCAGCTCTGGGACAGATGGCAGGATGAACACTGAAGCTTTCTTT.

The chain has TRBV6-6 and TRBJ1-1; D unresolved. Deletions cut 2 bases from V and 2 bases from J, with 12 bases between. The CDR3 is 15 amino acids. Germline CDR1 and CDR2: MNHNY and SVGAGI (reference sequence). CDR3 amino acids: CASSYQLTVNTEAFF. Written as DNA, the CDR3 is TGTGCCAGCAGTTACCAACTAACTGTCAACACTGAAGCTTTCTTT.